Listed below are T cell receptor beta chains from one sample, sequenced in a study of monozygotic twins with inflammatory bowel disease. Reanalyzing the 5' RACE reads, TCRdb keeps one entry per CDR3 protein, without DNA. The table for this sample gives approximately 400,000 distinct CDR3 sequences. Sequenced input: blood. These receptors originate from a human donor with ulcerative colitis or Crohn's disease, or a healthy co-twin of an affected twin (not recorded which). The CDR3 runs from the conserved cysteine through the conserved F or W.

j_gene | v_gene | CDR3aa
TRBJ2-2 | TRBV20-1 | CSARDAGTDNTGELFF
TRBJ2-1 | TRBV20-1 | CSATDPSSYNEQFF
TRBJ2-1 | TRBV4-1 | CASSHDRLAGERGEQFF
TRBJ1-6 | TRBV20-1 | CSATRDIQGYNSPLHF
TRBJ2-2 | TRBV2 | CASSVVFTGELFF
TRBJ1-6 | TRBV20-1 | CSASGGQVAYSPLHF
TRBJ1-6 | TRBV30 | CAWSPGINSPLHF
TRBJ2-3 | TRBV7-3 | CASSRGQLDTQYF
TRBJ2-1 | TRBV20-1 | CSARDFRGGNYNEQFF
TRBJ2-1 | TRBV27 | CASRPPSAYNEQFF
TRBJ2-3 | TRBV7-7 | CASSPSWREEDTQYF
TRBJ2-7 | TRBV11-2 | CASSSRLAGVDEQYF
TRBJ2-7 | TRBV28 | CASSFSTGFYEQYF
TRBJ1-1 | TRBV6-6 | CASSYDRMYTEAFF
TRBJ1-4 | TRBV5-1 | CASSLSGANEKLFF
TRBJ2-3 | TRBV12-3/TRBV12-4 | CASTPQGGGTDTQYF
TRBJ2-1 | TRBV24-1 | CATSDRSGSSYNEQFF
TRBJ2-3 | TRBV13 | CASSFLAGGLGNTDTQYF
TRBJ1-1 | TRBV10-3 | CAIRGQEGFEAFF
TRBJ2-2 | TRBV5-4 | CASSLRLAGGSQGTGELFF
TRBJ2-3 | TRBV18 | CASSPDSPDTQYF
TRBJ2-1 | TRBV12-3/TRBV12-4 | CASSRGLAGTYNEQFF
TRBJ1-1 | TRBV19 | CASSIGVEILNTEALF
TRBJ2-1 | TRBV5-4 | CASSTVPGYNEQFF
TRBJ2-1 | TRBV30 | CAWSVRSEQFF
TRBJ2-3 | TRBV20-1 | CSAAPAGRLTDTQYF
TRBJ1-2 | TRBV9 | CASSSEGSGGYTF
TRBJ2-1 | TRBV20-1 | CSARDSGTGENEQFF
TRBJ2-2 | TRBV7-9 | CASTSLMAGELFF
TRBJ2-1 | TRBV11-1 | CASSLVSGRTGEQFF
TRBJ1-3 | TRBV28 | CASSSTISGNTIYF
TRBJ1-1 | TRBV27 | CASSYRGRGTEAFF
TRBJ2-7 | TRBV10-3 | CAIQRAPGPYEQYF
TRBJ2-2 | TRBV29-1 | CSVRDWEAGELFF
TRBJ1-1 | TRBV5-6 | CASSGRGNTEAFF
TRBJ2-1 | TRBV9 | CASSVGLAGVGSYNEQFF
TRBJ1-2 | TRBV5-5 | CASSLSRGFQYGYTF
TRBJ2-6 | TRBV18 | CASSPTIQGVQSGANVLTF
TRBJ2-5 | TRBV28 | CASSQTSGGLRETQYF
TRBJ1-1 | TRBV12-3/TRBV12-4 | CASSFDTEAFF
TRBJ2-7 | TRBV3-1 | CASRSLGTGDEQYF
TRBJ2-2 | TRBV12-3/TRBV12-4 | CASSFHGGELFF
TRBJ2-1 | TRBV6-2/TRBV6-3 | CASTSIGGRGGSYNEQFF
TRBJ1-6 | TRBV4-1 | CASSQDRGLSSSYNSPLHF
TRBJ2-7 | TRBV14 | CASSPSAGAIYEQYF
TRBJ2-7 | TRBV7-2 | CASSYYDSYEQYF